The present TCR beta chain was sequenced within a study of blood T cell repertoires in COVID-19. Study details: The origin of the acute and convalescent COVID-19 samples was the United States, Italy and Spain. PBMCs, B-cell-depleted T cells, or T cells provided the cDNA or gDNA that made up the material.

Some clones are missing from TCRdb's copy, which holds only in-frame ones; the method was immunoSEQ multiplex PCR. In the table there are 45,000 to 50,000 clones, more than 80% of which are singletons. Germline V gene data show CDR1 as KGHSH and CDR2 as LQKENI. The length of the CDR3 is 13 residues. The V gene lost 4 bases and the J gene lost 3 bases, with 9 bases spanning the gap. Sequencing was carried out using peripheral blood. The TCR originated in an elderly man in a cohort sampled during active COVID-19. The genes are TRBV18 and TRBJ1-1; D gene unclear. CDR3 protein: CASSQGADTEAFF. CDR3 nucleotide sequence: TGTGCCAGCTCACAAGGAGCGGACACTGAAGCTTTCTTT.